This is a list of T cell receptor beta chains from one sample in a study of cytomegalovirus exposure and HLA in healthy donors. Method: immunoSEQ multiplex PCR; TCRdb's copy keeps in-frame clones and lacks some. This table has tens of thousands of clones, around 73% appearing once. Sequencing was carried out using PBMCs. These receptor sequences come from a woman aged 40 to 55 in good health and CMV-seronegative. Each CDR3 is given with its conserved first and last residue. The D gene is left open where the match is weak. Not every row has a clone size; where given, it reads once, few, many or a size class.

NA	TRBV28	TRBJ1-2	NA	TGTGCCAGCACTCAATTAAGGGGAATCTATGGCTACACCTTC	CASTQLRGIYGYTF
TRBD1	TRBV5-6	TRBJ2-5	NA	TGTGCCAGCAGCTGGACCGACAGGGGGTTCCAAGAGACCCAGTACTTC	CASSWTDRGFQETQYF
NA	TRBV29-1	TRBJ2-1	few	TGCAGCGTTGAAGACGGGAGCAACAATGAGCAGTTCTTC	CSVEDGSNNEQFF
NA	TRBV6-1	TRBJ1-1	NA	TGTGCCAGCAGTTCGAGCCACCTAATGAACACTGAAGCTTTCTTT	CASSSSHLMNTEAFF
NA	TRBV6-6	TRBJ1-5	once	TGTGCCAGCAGTTACGAGCTCAGGCTCCCACCACAGCCCCAGCATTTT	CASSYELRLPPQPQHF
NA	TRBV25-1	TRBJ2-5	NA	TGTGCCAGCAGTTCTTCCCAGGGGGGGCGGGAGGAGCAGTACTTC	CASSSSQGGREEQYF
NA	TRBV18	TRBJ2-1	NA	TGTGCCAGCTCACCCGGGGGTTATGAGCAGTTCTTC	CASSPGGYEQFF
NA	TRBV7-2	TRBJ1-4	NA	TGTGCCAGCAGCGTCAACAGACCAACTAATGAAAAACTGTTTTTT	CASSVNRPTNEKLFF
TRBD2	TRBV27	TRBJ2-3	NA	TGTGCCAGCAGTTCGGGGGGGAGACTAGCGGGAGATCTATGGAGCACAGATACGCAGTATTTT	CASSSGGRLAGDLWSTDTQYF
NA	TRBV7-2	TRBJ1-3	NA	TGTGCCAGCAGCCGGGACAACTCTGGAAACACCATATATTTT	CASSRDNSGNTIYF
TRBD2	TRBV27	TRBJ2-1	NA	TGTGCCAGCAGTGCCGACCCACTAGCGGGAGTGGGACGGGGGTTCTTC	CASSADPLAGVGRGFF